What follows are 7 T cell receptor beta chains derived from one specimen sequenced in a study of cytomegalovirus exposure and HLA in healthy donors. This PCR relied on a set of 60 Vbeta primers and 13 Jbeta primers. TCRdb keeps only in-frame clones here, not all; method: immunoSEQ multiplex PCR. The sample records 50,000 to 60,000 clones, approximately 80% being singletons. The source material was PBMCs. The receptors were sampled from a female donor in good health and CMV-seronegative.

A single count supports this clone. This chain links TRBV19 with TRBJ1-1, with TRBD1 identical over 7 bases. Germline V lookup: CDR1 LNHDA, CDR2 SQIVND (reference sequence). Germline trimming cut 6 bases from V and 5 bases from J; bases unmatched to any gene: 9. This CDR3 is built from 14 residues. The chain's CDR3 is CASRLDRPGTEAFF. The CDR3 DNA is TGTGCCAGTAGACTGGACAGGCCGGGGACTGAAGCTTTCTTT.

V usage is TRBV2 and J usage is TRBJ1-1; 8 positions agree with TRBD1. This CDR3 contains 12 residues. Germline CDR1 is SNHLY and CDR2 is FYNNEI. J was trimmed by 11 bases and V by 10 bases; bases with no gene match: 12. CDR3 DNA: TGTGCCACCACCCCCCGGACAGGGAAGGCTTTCTTT. This codes for CATTPRTGKAFF.

In regard to this clone: The junction differs from germline at one of its ends, possibly a read error. The rearrangement joins TRBV7-9 to TRBJ2-3; no clear D gene. CDR3 length: 13 amino acids. Germline CDR1 reads SEHNR; CDR2 reads FQNEAQ (reference sequence). CDR3 region: CASSLGQADAQYF. For the CDR3, the DNA is TGTGCCAGCAGCTTAGGCCAGGCAGATGCGCAGTATTTT.

J is TRBJ2-5 and V is TRBV4-2; 8 bases map to TRBD1. Germline CDR1 and CDR2: LGHNA and YNFKEQ. The CDR3 covers 16 residues. V dropped 1 base and J dropped 3; count of bases not matched to a gene: 7. The CDR3, as DNA: TGTGCCAGCAGCCAAGTATTTAACAGGGGGGAAGAGACCCAGTACTTC. Translation gives CASSQVFNRGEETQYF.

The chain carries TRBV15 and TRBJ2-5; a weak D match, TRBD2 (6 bases). The CDR3 is 14 amino acids. V dropped 4 bases and J dropped 3 bases, with 12 bases sitting between them. Looked up from germline, CDR1 is LNHNV and CDR2 is YYDKDF (reference sequence). CDR3 in amino acids: CATSTHGGEETQYF. In DNA form, the CDR3 reads TGTGCCACCAGCACGCACGGAGGGGAAGAGACCCAGTACTTC.

The chain uses TRBV5-4 and TRBJ1-4; D unresolved. Germline V CDR1 and CDR2: SGHNT, YYREEE (reference sequence). Deletions cut 0 bases from V and 4 bases from J, with 10 bases between. The CDR3 consists of 15 residues. Here the CDR3 DNA reads TGTGCCAGCAGCTTGGAGGCAGAGGGTAATGAAAAACTGTTTTTT. Amino acids: CASSLEAEGNEKLFF. The variable domain in full, with the rest retrieved from reference TRBV5-4 and TRBJ1-4, is ETGVTQSPTHLIKTRGQQVTLRCSSQSGHNTVSWYQQALGQGPQFIFQYYREEENGRGNFPPRFSGLQFPNYSSELNVNALELDDSALYLCASSLEAEGNEKLFFGSGTQLSVL.

The chain carries TRBV6-4 and TRBJ1-1; perhaps TRBD1 as D (6 bases). Germline V gene lookup returns CDR1 MRHNA and CDR2 SNTAGT. CDR3 length equals 13 residues. V was clipped by 3 bases and J by 1 base, with 6 bases between them. In nucleotides, the CDR3 is TGTGCCAGCAGTGAGGGGGCGAACACTGAAGCTTTCTTT. This encodes CASSEGANTEAFF.